Each of the 22 T cell receptor beta chains below was sequenced from the same sample in a study of cytomegalovirus exposure and HLA in healthy donors. This PCR relied on a set of 60 Vbeta primers and 13 Jbeta primers. Some clones are missing from TCRdb's copy, which holds only in-frame ones; the method was immunoSEQ multiplex PCR. The sample holds over 150,000 clones; roughly four fifths are singletons and the top ten take over 1.5%. The sequencing sample was made of PBMCs. The receptors here all came from a man aged 50 or older in good health and CMV-seronegative.

The chain combines TRBV5-1 with TRBJ2-5; 11 bases match TRBD1. The CDR3 contains 15 residues. Germline CDR1 reads SGHRS; CDR2 reads YFSETQ. The junction had 7 bases not matched to a gene; V was cut back by 4 bases and J by 5 bases. This CDR3 is CASSTGTGGWETQYF. The CDR3 DNA is TGCGCCAGCAGCACCGGGACAGGGGGATGGGAGACCCAGTACTTC.

The V call is TRBV5-1, the J call TRBJ2-7; 9 bases line up with TRBD1. The CDR3 spans 16 residues. Trimming took 0 bases from V and 3 from J; bases not matched to a gene: 7. Germline values: CDR1 SGHRS, CDR2 YFSETQ. The CDR3 bases are TGCGCCAGCAGCTTGGTAGCCGGGACAGGGTACTACGAGCAGTACTTC. Protein: CASSLVAGTGYYEQYF. The variable domain in full, with the rest retrieved from reference TRBV5-1 and TRBJ2-7, is KAGVTQTPRYLIKTRGQQVTLSCSPISGHRSVSWYQQTPGQGLQFLFEYFSETQRNKGNFPGRFSGRQFSNSRSEMNVSTLELGDSALYLCASSLVAGTGYYEQYFGPGTRLTVT.

This clone occurred once. The chain carries TRBV7-2 and TRBJ2-3, with D possibly TRBD2 on 5 matching bases. This CDR3 is built from 14 residues. Trimming stripped 5 bases from V and 1 base from J, with 10 bases between. Germline CDR1 and CDR2: SGHTA and FQGNSA. Here the CDR3 DNA reads TGTGCCAGCAGCCGCGGGCGGCGCACAGATACGCAGTATTTT. This translates into CASSRGRRTDTQYF. Looking up the rest from reference TRBV7-2 and TRBJ2-3 gives the full variable domain: GAGVSQSPSNKVTEKGKDVELRCDPISGHTALYWYRQSLGQGLEFLIYFQGNSAPDKSGLPSDRFSAERTGGSVSTLTIQRTQQEDSAVYLCASSRGRRTDTQYFGPGTRLTVL.

The J gene is TRBJ2-1, the V gene TRBV6-5, with D possibly being TRBD1 (5 bases). Germline values: CDR1 MNHEY, CDR2 SVGAGI. CDR3 length: 15 amino acids. Trimming removed 0 bases from V and 5 bases from J, with 11 bases in between. Here the CDR3 reads CASSYSQGTHNEQFF. The CDR3, as DNA: TGTGCCAGCAGTTACTCCCAGGGCACTCACAATGAGCAGTTCTTC.

V and J are TRBV9 and TRBJ2-7; 8 positions agree with TRBD2. Germline V gene sequence: CDR1 SGDLS, CDR2 YYNGEE. V lost 4 bases, J lost 2 bases, and 8 bases stayed unmatched. The CDR3 runs to 15 residues. CDR3 amino acids: CASSPSGGGPYEQYF. The CDR3 nucleotides read TGTGCCAGCAGCCCCAGCGGGGGCGGCCCCTACGAGCAGTACTTC.

This chain links TRBV14 with TRBJ2-1; D is uncertain. The CDR3 is made up of 13 amino acids. Germline CDR1 is SGHDN and CDR2 is FVKESK. V lost 0 bases, J lost 8 bases, and 8 bases lay in between. The CDR3 sequence: CASSQEIAYEQFF. CDR3 nucleotides: TGTGCCAGCAGCCAAGAAATAGCCTATGAGCAGTTCTTC.

V is TRBV6-6 and J is TRBJ1-2; 7 nucleotides agree with TRBD1. The CDR3 length is 13 residues. Looked up from germline, CDR1 is MNHNY and CDR2 is SVGAGI (reference sequence). After removal of 6 bases from V and 9 bases from J, the junction contained 10 bases not matched to a gene. The CDR3, as DNA: TGTGCCAGCAGATTCCGGGACAGAGGGAGCTACACCTTC. Protein: CASRFRDRGSYTF.

The chain employs TRBV2 and TRBJ2-5; tentative D call: TRBD1 (7 bases). The CDR3 sequence is 13 residues long. Germline V gene data show CDR1 as SNHLY and CDR2 as FYNNEI. The V end was cut by 10 bases, the J end by 5 bases, with 17 bases between. CDR3 residues: CATAQGRRETQYF. In nucleotides, the CDR3 is TGTGCCACCGCACAGGGGAGGAGGGAGACCCAGTACTTC.

The chain uses TRBV11-2 and TRBJ2-3; 9 nucleotides align to TRBD2. This CDR3 comprises 16 residues. V shed 3 bases, J shed 3 bases, and the junction held 7 bases outside the gene matches. Per the germline V gene, CDR1 is SGHAT and CDR2 is FQNNGV. The CDR3 DNA follows: TGTGCCAGCAGCTTTTCTCTAGCGGGGATAACAGATACGCAGTATTTT. Translation gives CASSFSLAGITDTQYF.

The gene calls are TRBV5-1 and TRBJ2-2, with D possibly being TRBD2 (6 bases). This CDR3 is 15 amino acids long. The V end lost 0 bases, the J end lost 4 bases, and 10 bases lay between the germline ends. Germline V gene sequence: CDR1 SGHRS, CDR2 YFSETQ. The CDR3 protein is CASSLAAGGTGELFF. For the CDR3, the DNA is TGCGCCAGCAGCTTGGCGGCCGGGGGCACCGGGGAGCTGTTTTTT. Full variable domain (outside the CDR3, taken from reference TRBV5-1 and TRBJ2-2): KAGVTQTPRYLIKTRGQQVTLSCSPISGHRSVSWYQQTPGQGLQFLFEYFSETQRNKGNFPGRFSGRQFSNSRSEMNVSTLELGDSALYLCASSLAAGGTGELFFGEGSRLTVL.

As regards this clone: At one end the junction does not follow the germline gene, possibly because of a read error. The CDR3 DNA reads as TGTTCCAGCAGCTTAGTGGGACAGGGTATTCGGAATGAGCAGTTCTTC. Translated: CSSSLVGQGIRNEQFF. The rearrangement joins TRBV7-9 to TRBJ2-1; TRBD1 matches at 9 bases. This CDR3 contains 16 residues. CDR1 SEHNR and CDR2 FQNEAQ come from the germline V gene (reference sequence). Based on the CDR3 plus reference TRBV7-9 and TRBJ2-1, the full variable domain is DTGVSQNPRHKITKRGQNVTFRCDPISEHNRLYWYRQTLGQGPEFLTYFQNEAQLEKSRLLSDRFSAERPKGSFSTLEIQRTEQGDSAMYLCSSSLVGQGIRNEQFFGPGTRLTVL.

The chain recombines TRBV11-3 with TRBJ2-7; no clear D gene. Trimming pared 0 bases from V and 5 bases from J, leaving 11 bases between. Germline CDR1 SGHNT, CDR2 YENEEA. The CDR3 totals 14 residues. CDR3 in DNA: TGTGCCAGCAGCTTAGAGTCATGGGCCGACGAGCAGTACTTC. Its protein product is CASSLESWADEQYF.

The chain recombines TRBV10-3 with TRBJ2-3; TRBD2 matches 10 bases. V dropped 6 bases and J dropped 4; count of bases not matched to a gene: 7. From germline, CDR1 is ENHRY and CDR2 SYGVKD. The CDR3 length is 15 residues. As DNA, the CDR3 is TGTGCCATCAGAGCTAGCGGGAGTCCCCCAGATACGCAGTATTTT. This encodes CAIRASGSPPDTQYF.

This sequence joins TRBV5-4 and TRBJ2-1, with 7 nucleotides matching TRBD1. Germline CDR1 and CDR2: SGHNT and YYREEE (reference sequence). J lost 7 bases, V lost 4 bases, and 11 bases had no gene match. This CDR3 has 15 residues. CDR3 amino acids: CASSTLDRVTNEQFF. The CDR3 DNA reads TGTGCCAGCAGCACCTTAGACAGGGTTACAAATGAGCAGTTCTTC.

This chain uses TRBV29-1 with TRBJ2-7, with TRBD2 matching 7 bases. V trimming: 5 bases; J trimming: 10 bases; junction bases outside the gene matches: 14. From germline, CDR1 is SQVTM and CDR2 ANQGSEA. This CDR3 is built from 13 residues. The CDR3 DNA is TGCAGCGTTAGGACGCGGGAGTTCCCACCACAGTACTTC. Translated, it gives CSVRTREFPPQYF.

The CDR3, as DNA: TGTGCCAGCAGCTTGGGTCGGTCCAGGGCGGATGGCTACACCTTC. Translating gives CASSLGRSRADGYTF. The rearrangement uses TRBV7-9 and TRBJ1-2; D perhaps matches TRBD1 (5 bases). The V and J ends lost 3 bases and 6 bases respectively, with 17 bases between them. This CDR3 spans 15 amino acids. Germline values: CDR1 SEHNR, CDR2 FQNEAQ (reference sequence).

The CDR3 protein is CATSSQLTYEQYF. The CDR3 coding sequence is TGTGCCACCAGCAGCCAGTTGACCTACGAGCAGTACTTC. This chain connects TRBV15 to TRBJ2-7; D not certain. The CDR3 is made up of 13 amino acids. Germline V gene data show CDR1 as LNHNV and CDR2 as YYDKDF (reference sequence). V shed 3 bases and J shed 2 bases, with 8 bases lying between them.

The gene calls are TRBV6-4 and TRBJ1-2, with 11 nucleotides matching TRBD1. The CDR3 consists of 13 residues. Germline values: CDR1 MRHNA, CDR2 SNTAGT. V lost 6 bases, J lost 9 bases, and 6 bases stayed unmatched. Here the CDR3 reads CASRGQGVGSYTF. Here the CDR3 DNA reads TGTGCCAGCAGGGGACAGGGGGTCGGAAGCTACACCTTC.

The V gene is TRBV30, the J gene TRBJ1-3, with TRBD1 matching 7 bases. This CDR3 contains 15 residues. CDR1 is GTSNPN and CDR2 is SVGIG in the germline V gene (reference sequence). The V segment lost 5 bases and the J segment 0 bases; nucleotides outside the gene matches: 7. The CDR3: CAWHGGGTSGNTIYF. CDR3 sequence (DNA): TGTGCCTGGCACGGAGGGGGCACCTCTGGAAACACCATATATTTT.

A single count supports this clone. The chain employs TRBV7-8 and TRBJ1-3, with no clear D. Trimming took 8 bases from V and 0 from J, leaving 11 bases between them. Germline V gives CDR1 SGHVS, CDR2 FQNEAQ. This CDR3 is built from 14 residues. The CDR3 bases are TGTGCCAGCGGCCCGATCCTCTCTGGAAACACCATATATTTT. This encodes CASGPILSGNTIYF.

This clone was observed a handful of times. The V and J genes are TRBV6-1 and TRBJ1-1; D is possibly TRBD1 (6 bases). Germline V gene data show CDR1 as MNHNS and CDR2 as SASEGT. Trimming left V 6 bases short and J 4 bases short, with 15 bases between. The CDR3 runs to 14 residues. The CDR3 loop reads CASREQGLGTEAFF. The CDR3 DNA is TGTGCCAGCAGGGAACAGGGCCTCGGCACTGAAGCTTTCTTT.

The chain uses TRBV2 and TRBJ1-5, with 10 bases aligning to TRBD1. In germline, CDR1 is SNHLY, CDR2 FYNNEI. The CDR3 sequence is 15 residues long. The ends lost 6 bases at V and 11 bases at J; junction bases unmatched: 13. The CDR3 sequence is CASSDTGTGVLAQHF. The CDR3 DNA reads TGTGCCAGCAGCGATACCGGGACAGGGGTTTTAGCCCAGCATTTT.